One sample yielded the 19 T cell receptor beta chains listed below, sequenced in a study of CD8 T cells in Susac syndrome. Reverse transcription of roughly 0.5 to 1 ug RNA was carried out with random hexamers. Using its own MiXCR run on the immunoSEQ multiplex PCR reads, TCRdb lists one record per CDR3 protein. Here the sample spans some 65,000 distinct CDR3 sequences, over 85% being singletons. The specimen sequenced was CD8+ T cells from PBMCs. The receptors shown here come from a human donor with multiple sclerosis.

The chain uses TRBV7-2 and TRBJ1-6; 8 bases match TRBD1. Germline assignment: CDR1 SGHTA and CDR2 FQGNSA. J lost 9 bases, V lost 6 bases, and 10 bases had no gene match. The CDR3 is 15 residues long. CDR3 protein: CASSPYRGGSSPLHF. The CDR3 DNA sequence: TGTGCCAGCAGTCCCTACAGGGGGGGTAGTTCACCCCTCCACTTT.

The rearrangement uses TRBV28 and TRBJ2-7; 8 positions agree with TRBD1. Unmatched junction bases numbered 9, after V lost 2 bases and J lost 3 bases. This CDR3 contains 16 residues. Germline values: CDR1 MDHEN, CDR2 SYDVKM. The CDR3 region has the DNA TGTGCCAGCAGTTTAAATGGGGCAGGGGGCCTCTACGAGCAGTACTTC. This translates into CASSLNGAGGLYEQYF.

V is TRBV15 and J is TRBJ2-1; 8 bases agree with TRBD2. V shed 0 bases, J shed 3 bases, and the junction held 4 bases outside the gene matches. The CDR3 is 16 residues long. The germline CDR1 and CDR2 sequences are LNHNV and YYDKDF (reference sequence). The CDR3, as DNA: TGTGCCACCAGCAGAGATCCGGGACTAGACTACAATGAGCAGTTCTTC. Translating it yields CATSRDPGLDYNEQFF.

The rearrangement uses TRBV4-3 and TRBJ1-2, with 11 bases matching TRBD1. V lost 4 bases, J lost 4 bases, and 5 bases stayed unmatched. CDR1 and CDR2 (germline): LGHNA, YSLEER. The CDR3 runs to 15 residues. For the CDR3, the DNA is TGCGCCAGCAGCCCCCGGGACAGGGGGTTCTATGGCTACACCTTC. Translation gives CASSPRDRGFYGYTF.

The genes are TRBV27 and TRBJ1-1; possible D gene TRBD1, 5 bases. V dropped 3 bases and J dropped 0 bases, with 11 bases sitting between them. Germline CDR1 and CDR2: MNHEY and SMNVEV (reference sequence). This CDR3 is built from 15 residues. CDR3 sequence (DNA): TGTGCCAGCAGTTTGCTTGGGGGAATGAACACTGAAGCTTTCTTT. Translation gives CASSLLGGMNTEAFF.

The chain employs TRBV30 and TRBJ2-7, with TRBD1 matching over 9 bases. After removal of 3 bases from V and 4 bases from J, the junction contained 16 bases not matched to a gene. The CDR3 has 17 residues. Germline CDR1 reads GTSNPN; CDR2 reads SVGIG (reference sequence). The CDR3 here is CAWRMPPWDRDLYEQYF. DNA for the CDR3: TGTGCCTGGAGGATGCCGCCCTGGGACAGGGATTTGTACGAGCAGTACTTC. Supplemented by reference TRBV30 and TRBJ2-7, the full variable domain reads SQTIHQWPATLVQPVGSPLSLECTVEGTSNPNLYWYRQAAGRGLQLLFYSVGIGQISSEVPQNLSASRPQDRQFILSSKKLLLSDSGFYLCAWRMPPWDRDLYEQYFGPGTRLTVT.

This chain links TRBV7-9 with TRBJ2-7; 7 bases agree with TRBD2. CDR3 length: 16 amino acids. The ends lost 5 bases at V and 3 bases at J; junction bases unmatched: 13. Germline lookup yields CDR1 SEHNR and CDR2 FQNEAQ (reference sequence). Here the CDR3 reads CASSPSGTVKHYEQYF. CDR3 nucleotides: TGTGCCAGCAGCCCAAGCGGGACCGTTAAACACTACGAGCAGTACTTC.

The rearrangement links TRBV5-1 to TRBJ2-5; a weak D match, TRBD2 (6 bases). The CDR3 sequence is 16 residues long. Germline loops: CDR1 SGHRS, CDR2 YFSETQ. Deletions cut 0 bases from V and 1 base from J, with 13 bases between. In nucleotides, the CDR3 is TGCGCCAGCAGCTTGGCCGGGCGGGGTGCCCAAGAGACCCAGTACTTC. Its translation: CASSLAGRGAQETQYF.

This clonotype was detected only once. V gene TRBV15 combines with J gene TRBJ2-7, with 8 bases matching TRBD1. Trimming took 3 bases from V and 0 from J; bases not matched to a gene: 10. The CDR3 runs 17 residues. Germline-derived CDR1 and CDR2 are LNHNV and YYDKDF (reference sequence). The CDR3 DNA is TGTGCCACCAGCAGGGGGGACAGGACAGTTTTCTCCTACGAGCAGTACTTC. It specifies CATSRGDRTVFSYEQYF. The full variable domain, completed using reference TRBV15 and TRBJ2-7, is DAMVIQNPRYQVTQFGKPVTLSCSQTLNHNVMYWYQQKSSQAPKLLFHYYDKDFNNEADTPDNFQSRRPNTSFCFLDIRSPGLGDTAMYLCATSRGDRTVFSYEQYFGPGTRLTVT.

The table lists this clonotype with a count of one. This chain links TRBV7-8 with TRBJ1-5, with unresolved D. Germline CDR1 is SGHVS and CDR2 is FQNEAQ. V lost 6 bases and J lost 4, with 10 bases in between. The CDR3 totals 13 residues. CDR3: CASSPTGNQPQHF. The CDR3 nucleotides are TGTGCCAGCAGTCCTACCGGGAATCAGCCCCAGCATTTT.

The chain is built from TRBV15 and TRBJ2-7; 9 positions match TRBD1. The CDR3 has 16 amino acids. CDR1 is LNHNV and CDR2 is YYDKDF in the germline V gene (reference sequence). Trimming at V came to 3 bases and at J to 5 bases, leaving 11 bases not matched to a gene. The DNA of the CDR3 is TGTGCCACCAGCAGTGGACCCGGGACAGGGTCCAACGAGCAGTACTTC. It is translated as CATSSGPGTGSNEQYF.

The chain links TRBV28 to TRBJ2-3; D remains ambiguous. V was cut by 3 bases and J by 6 bases, with 4 bases left in between. This CDR3 region has 11 residues. Germline lookup yields CDR1 MDHEN and CDR2 SYDVKM. Here the CDR3 DNA reads TGTGCCAGCAGTTTTACGGATACGCAGTATTTT. Translated: CASSFTDTQYF. Variable domain in full (rest from reference TRBV28 and TRBJ2-3): DVKVTQSSRYLVKRTGEKVFLECVQDMDHENMFWYRQDPGLGLRLIYFSYDVKMKEKGDIPEGYSVSREKKERFSLILESASTNQTSMYLCASSFTDTQYFGPGTRLTVL.

This rearrangement joins TRBV20-1 to TRBJ2-3; D ambiguous. The CDR3 spans 11 residues. The V gene's germline CDR1 is DFQATT and CDR2 SNEGSKA (reference sequence). V was cut by 6 bases and J by 6 bases, with 10 bases left in between. For the CDR3, the DNA is TGCAGTGCCCCGGACCCGGATACGCAGTATTTT. Translated: CSAPDPDTQYF.

The rearrangement joins TRBV29-1 to TRBJ2-1, with 12 bases matching TRBD2. With 2 bases clipped from V and 5 bases from J, the junction kept 1 base outside the gene matches. CDR3 size: 14 residues. Germline assignment: CDR1 SQVTM and CDR2 ANQGSEA. CDR3 DNA sequence: TGCAGCGTTGAACCTAGCGGGAGGGACAATGAGCAGTTCTTC. Encoded protein: CSVEPSGRDNEQFF.

The rearrangement joins TRBV27 to TRBJ2-1; unclear D gene. Trimming took 6 bases from V and 10 from J, leaving 10 bases between them. Per the germline V gene, CDR1 is MNHEY and CDR2 is SMNVEV (reference sequence). The CDR3 totals 11 residues. The CDR3 protein is CASSRGREQFF. In DNA, the CDR3 is TGTGCCAGCAGCCGCGGCCGGGAGCAGTTCTTC.

V gene TRBV27 combines with J gene TRBJ2-7; unclear D gene. Germline V gives CDR1 MNHEY, CDR2 SMNVEV (reference sequence). This CDR3 has 16 amino acids. Trimming removed 0 bases from V and 0 bases from J, with 12 bases in between. As DNA, the CDR3 is TGTGCCAGCAGTTTATCGCCGCCAAGCAACTCCTACGAGCAGTACTTC. Protein: CASSLSPPSNSYEQYF.

The V gene is TRBV12-3 or TRBV12-4, the J gene TRBJ2-7, with D tentatively TRBD1 (6 bases). The CDR3 length is 13 residues. Trimming removed 1 base at V and 4 bases at J, with 8 bases between. CDR3 loop: CASSLGGHYEQYF. In DNA, the CDR3 is TGTGCCAGCAGTTTAGGGGGGCATTACGAGCAGTACTTC.

The chain is built from TRBV4-2 and TRBJ2-7, with 10 nucleotides matching TRBD2. The ends lost 1 base at V and 6 bases at J; junction bases unmatched: 6. The length of the CDR3 is 15 residues. CDR1 LGHNA and CDR2 YNFKEQ come from the germline V gene. CDR3 region: CASSQVSSGSSEQYF. CDR3 in DNA: TGTGCCAGCAGCCAAGTATCTAGCGGGAGCAGCGAGCAGTACTTC.

CDR3 DNA: TGTGCCAGCAGCGTAGAGGCCTGGGCGGGAGGTGAGACCCAGTACTTC. Protein product: CASSVEAWAGGETQYF. This chain joins TRBV9 and TRBJ2-5, with 8 positions matching TRBD2. Trimming at V came to 0 bases and at J to 5 bases, leaving 9 bases not matched to a gene. The CDR3 sequence is 16 residues long. Germline assignment: CDR1 SGDLS and CDR2 YYNGEE. The entire variable domain, with the rest obtained from reference TRBV9 and TRBJ2-5, is as follows: DSGVTQTPKHLITATGQRVTLRCSPRSGDLSVYWYQQSLDQGLQFLIQYYNGEERAKGNILERFSAQQFPDLHSELNLSSLELGDSALYFCASSVEAWAGGETQYFGPGTRLLVL.